These 12 T cell receptor beta chains came from one sample sequenced in a study of blood T cell repertoires in COVID-19. Sequencing used immunoSEQ multiplex PCR; TCRdb keeps in-frame clones, though not all of them. The sample carries under 400,000 clones, approximately 89% recorded once. The sequencing input was peripheral blood. The receptors derive from a woman aged 55 to 70 with COVID-19, enrolled during active disease.

The chain recombines TRBV28 with TRBJ2-7, with 9 nucleotides matching TRBD2. Germline V lookup: CDR1 MDHEN, CDR2 SYDVKM. The CDR3 covers 15 residues. After removal of 6 bases from V and 3 bases from J, the junction contained 9 bases not matched to a gene. The CDR3 region has the DNA TGTGCCAGCAGCAATAGCGGGGGCGTTCGCTACGAGCAGTACTTC. Translating gives CASSNSGGVRYEQYF.

The chain recombines TRBV27 with TRBJ1-2, with TRBD1 matching 7 bases. The CDR3 is 14 residues long. Germline CDR1 MNHEY, CDR2 SMNVEV (reference sequence). V trimming: 6 bases; J trimming: 0 bases; junction bases outside the gene matches: 4. In DNA, the CDR3 is TGTGCCAGCAGAGGGACAGTTACTAACTATGGCTACACCTTC. It specifies CASRGTVTNYGYTF.

The chain joins TRBV9 to TRBJ2-7; 7 bases match TRBD1. V gave up 4 bases and J gave up 3 bases; unmatched junction bases: 7. Germline lookup yields CDR1 SGDLS and CDR2 YYNGEE. The CDR3 is made up of 14 amino acids. CDR3 protein: CASSHRDSLYEQYF. The DNA of the CDR3 is TGTGCCAGCAGCCACAGGGACAGCCTCTACGAGCAGTACTTC. Full variable domain (missing parts from reference TRBV9 and TRBJ2-7): DSGVTQTPKHLITATGQRVTLRCSPRSGDLSVYWYQQSLDQGLQFLIQYYNGEERAKGNILERFSAQQFPDLHSELNLSSLELGDSALYFCASSHRDSLYEQYFGPGTRLTVT.

The rearrangement uses TRBV5-8 and TRBJ2-2; TRBD2 aligns across 10 bases. This CDR3 has 16 residues. V dropped 3 bases and J dropped 2; count of bases not matched to a gene: 4. CDR1 and CDR2 (germline): SGHTS, YDEGEE. The DNA for the CDR3 is TGTGCCAGCAGCTCAGGACTAGCGGTAAACACCGGGGAGCTGTTTTTT. This gives the protein CASSSGLAVNTGELFF.

The chain carries TRBV25-1 and TRBJ1-5; 8 nucleotides line up with TRBD1. V lost 4 bases to trimming and J lost 7 bases; unmatched junction nucleotides: 6. CDR1 is MGHDK and CDR2 is SYGVNS in the germline V gene. The CDR3 is 14 residues long. CDR3 nucleotides: TGTGCCAGCAGTGGGTATGGACAGGGCCAGCCCCAGCATTTT. Its protein product is CASSGYGQGQPQHF.

The chain uses TRBV18 and TRBJ1-1; D possibly corresponds to TRBD1 (5 bases). This CDR3 has 17 residues. V was trimmed by 2 bases and J by 5 bases, leaving 21 bases between them. Germline-derived CDR1 and CDR2 are KGHSH and LQKENI. CDR3 residues: CASSPKGLQQVRTEAFF. The CDR3 DNA reads TGTGCCAGCTCACCAAAAGGCTTACAACAGGTGAGGACTGAAGCTTTCTTT.

This chain links TRBV27 with TRBJ2-7, with 8 bases lining up with TRBD1. The CDR3 consists of 16 residues. With 5 bases clipped from V and 2 bases from J, the junction kept 11 bases outside the gene matches. The germline CDR1 and CDR2 sequences are MNHEY and SMNVEV (reference sequence). For the CDR3, the DNA is TGTGCCAGCAGTACGGGACGGACAGGGTTCACCTACGAGCAGTACTTC. It is translated as CASSTGRTGFTYEQYF.

The chain is built from TRBV7-8 and TRBJ1-5; 7 bases are a match to TRBD1. Germline-derived CDR1 and CDR2 are SGHVS and FQNEAQ. The CDR3 runs to 15 residues. Losses at the gene ends were 2 bases for V and 4 bases for J; bases not matched to a gene: 5. The CDR3 region is CASSLREGANQPQHF. Written as DNA, the CDR3 is TGTGCCAGCAGCTTACGGGAGGGGGCTAATCAGCCCCAGCATTTT.

The J gene is TRBJ1-2, the V gene TRBV28; D not certain. The CDR3 contains 15 residues. V gave up 3 bases and J gave up 1 base, with 12 bases separating them. The V gene's germline CDR1 is MDHEN and CDR2 SYDVKM. CDR3 region: CASSFVGVLNYGYTF. CDR3 nucleotides: TGTGCCAGCAGTTTCGTCGGTGTTCTTAACTATGGCTACACCTTC.

This sequence joins TRBV18 and TRBJ2-1, with TRBD2 matching 11 bases. Germline CDR1 reads KGHSH; CDR2 reads LQKENI. Trimming at V came to 3 bases and at J to 3 bases, leaving 4 bases not matched to a gene. CDR3 length equals 16 residues. CDR3: CASSPSSGGIYNEQFF. In nucleotides, the CDR3 is TGTGCCAGCTCACCCTCTAGCGGGGGGATCTACAATGAGCAGTTCTTC.

This clone was counted only a few times. The chain uses TRBV28 and TRBJ1-4; no firm D call. Germline CDR1 and CDR2: MDHEN and SYDVKM. The CDR3 has 12 amino acids. V was shortened by 2 bases and J by 6 bases, with 4 bases between the two germline ends. The CDR3, as DNA: TGTGCCAGCAGTTTACGGGATGAAAAACTGTTTTTT. Protein sequence: CASSLRDEKLFF. The full variable domain, with the rest looked up from reference TRBV28 and TRBJ1-4, is DVKVTQSSRYLVKRTGEKVFLECVQDMDHENMFWYRQDPGLGLRLIYFSYDVKMKEKGDIPEGYSVSREKKERFSLILESASTNQTSMYLCASSLRDEKLFFGSGTQLSVL.

The chain couples TRBV6-1 to TRBJ2-5, with TRBD1 matching over 11 bases. The CDR3 consists of 16 residues. Per the germline V gene, CDR1 is MNHNS and CDR2 is SASEGT. J was trimmed by 3 bases and V by 3 bases; bases with no gene match: 6. The CDR3 loop reads CASSDRDRGGKETQYF. The CDR3 DNA is TGTGCCAGCAGTGACCGGGACAGGGGGGGGAAAGAGACCCAGTACTTC.